The 21 T cell receptor beta chains given below trace back to one sample, sequenced in a study of siplizumab effects on memory and regulatory T cells. Assay: immunoSEQ multiplex PCR; the TCRdb copy retains only in-frame clones and omits some. The sample comprises tens of thousands of clones, just over 95% of which are singletons, and less than 1.1% rests with the top ten. Material for sequencing was naive CD8+ T cells sorted from blood. These receptors originate from a human donor in good health.

This chain uses TRBV2 with TRBJ2-7; 10 positions match TRBD1. The V and J ends lost 6 bases and 3 bases, in that order; junction bases with no gene match: 5. The germline V gene has CDR1 SNHLY and CDR2 FYNNEI. There are 14 residues in the CDR3. CDR3: CASRPGQGGYEQYF. The CDR3 DNA follows: TGTGCCAGCAGACCCGGACAGGGGGGCTACGAGCAGTACTTC.

The genes are TRBV5-6 and TRBJ2-6, with D hard to call. The V gene lost 1 base and the J gene lost 0 bases, with 5 bases spanning the gap. Germline values: CDR1 SGHDT, CDR2 YYEEEE. The CDR3 runs to 15 residues. The CDR3 sequence: CASSLKISGANVLTF. The DNA for the CDR3 is TGTGCCAGCAGCTTGAAGATCTCTGGGGCCAACGTCCTGACTTTC.

The chain has TRBV28 and TRBJ1-2; no firm D call. Trimming shortened V by 1 base and J by 2 bases, and 8 bases separated the two germline ends. Germline CDR1 and CDR2: MDHEN and SYDVKM. The CDR3 is 14 amino acids. Written as DNA, the CDR3 is TGTGCCAGCAGTTTATTTGTCAGAAACTATGGCTACACCTTC. This gives the protein CASSLFVRNYGYTF.

V usage is TRBV5-4 and J usage is TRBJ2-2, with 7 bases matching TRBD1. This CDR3 has 16 residues. Germline V CDR1 and CDR2: SGHNT, YYREEE (reference sequence). Trimming at V came to 4 bases and at J to 0 bases, leaving 6 bases not matched to a gene. CDR3 loop: CASSLTGTANTGELFF. In DNA form, the CDR3 reads TGTGCCAGCAGCCTAACCGGGACAGCGAACACCGGGGAGCTGTTTTTT.

The CDR3 reads CASSLLDGNNEQFF. CDR3 sequence (DNA): TGTGCCAGCAGTTTACTGGACGGAAACAATGAGCAGTTCTTC. The V call is TRBV27, the J call TRBJ2-1, with D unclear. The CDR3 is 14 residues long. V shed 2 bases and J shed 5 bases, with 10 bases lying between them. Germline V CDR1 and CDR2: MNHEY, SMNVEV (reference sequence).

The J gene is TRBJ2-7, the V gene TRBV7-9; D gene unclear. From germline, CDR1 is SEHNR and CDR2 FQNEAQ (reference sequence). The V gene lost 4 bases and the J gene lost 3 bases, with 7 bases spanning the gap. The CDR3 contains 12 residues. The CDR3 loop reads CASSSAVYEQYF. CDR3 in DNA: TGTGCCAGCAGCTCGGCAGTCTACGAGCAGTACTTC. Supplemented by reference TRBV7-9 and TRBJ2-7, the full variable domain reads DTGVSQNPRHKITKRGQNVTFRCDPISEHNRLYWYRQTLGQGPEFLTYFQNEAQLEKSRLLSDRFSAERPKGSFSTLEIQRTEQGDSAMYLCASSSAVYEQYFGPGTRLTVT.

The sample holds one count of this clone. The genes are TRBV27 and TRBJ2-7; 8 nucleotides line up with TRBD1. The CDR3 extends over 14 amino acids. Germline CDR1 reads MNHEY; CDR2 reads SMNVEV (reference sequence). Unmatched junction bases numbered 2, after V lost 2 bases and J lost 2 bases. CDR3 nucleotide sequence: TGTGCCAGCAGTTTACGGGACAGGACCTACGAGCAGTACTTC. Translating it yields CASSLRDRTYEQYF.

The chain couples TRBV29-1 to TRBJ1-1; D is unclear. Germline CDR1 is SQVTM and CDR2 is ANQGSEA. The V end lost 2 bases, the J end lost 6 bases, and 16 bases lay between the germline ends. This CDR3 comprises 14 residues. CDR3 protein: CSVERLDAPSEAFF. The DNA for the CDR3 is TGCAGCGTTGAAAGGTTAGACGCGCCATCTGAAGCTTTCTTT.

The chain carries TRBV9 and TRBJ2-1, with 11 bases lining up with TRBD1. The CDR3 is 12 amino acids. V was clipped by 7 bases and J by 6 bases; unmatched bases: 0. Germline V gene lookup returns CDR1 SGDLS and CDR2 YYNGEE. DNA of the CDR3: TGTGCCAGCGGGACAGGGGGCAATGAGCAGTTCTTC. It codes for CASGTGGNEQFF.

This CDR3 reads CASGLVVSGVSKNIQYF. CDR3 nucleotide sequence: TGTGCTAGTGGTTTGGTAGTCTCAGGAGTGTCCAAAAACATTCAGTACTTC. J is TRBJ2-4 and V is TRBV12-5; unclear D gene. The CDR3 extends over 17 amino acids. Germline V gene sequence: CDR1 LGHNT, CDR2 FRNRAP. V was trimmed by 0 bases and J by 2 bases, leaving 14 bases between them.

The rearrangement uses TRBV4-1 and TRBJ1-3; no clear D. Looked up from germline, CDR1 is MGHRA and CDR2 is YSYEKL. This CDR3 is built from 15 residues. The ends were cut back, 0 bases at V and 2 bases at J, with 8 bases in the middle. The CDR3 protein is CASSQDKTAGNTIYF. CDR3 sequence (DNA): TGCGCCAGCAGCCAAGATAAAACAGCTGGAAACACCATATATTTT.

This clone was detected only once. The chain couples TRBV5-1 to TRBJ2-1; D remains ambiguous. The CDR3 covers 13 residues. V lost 7 bases and J 5 bases, leaving 13 bases between the germline ends. Germline CDR1 is SGHRS and CDR2 is YFSETQ. The CDR3 coding sequence is TGCGCCAGCGGGTTTAGACACAACAATGAGCAGTTCTTC. Translated: CASGFRHNNEQFF.

The sample holds one count of this clone. The gene calls are TRBV27 and TRBJ1-3; D is uncertain. The CDR3 runs to 14 residues. V dropped 2 bases and J dropped 0 bases, with 5 bases sitting between them. Germline CDR1 and CDR2: MNHEY and SMNVEV (reference sequence). The CDR3 protein is CASSLRYSGNTIYF. For the CDR3, the DNA is TGTGCCAGCAGTTTAAGATACTCTGGAAACACCATATATTTT.

This chain links TRBV6-1 with TRBJ2-5; 7 nucleotides align to TRBD2. Germline values: CDR1 MNHNS, CDR2 SASEGT. V dropped 0 bases and J dropped 5; count of bases not matched to a gene: 6. This CDR3 spans 15 amino acids. CDR3 region: CASSEAGGSGETQYF. Here the CDR3 DNA reads TGTGCCAGCAGTGAAGCGGGCGGGAGTGGTGAGACCCAGTACTTC.

The rearrangement links TRBV14 to TRBJ2-3; weak D call: TRBD1 (5 bases). CDR3 size: 15 residues. V shed 1 base and J shed 4 bases, with 12 bases lying between them. Germline lookup yields CDR1 SGHDN and CDR2 FVKESK. CDR3 sequence: CASSQVAGPADTQYF. The CDR3 nucleotides are TGTGCCAGCAGCCAAGTGGCAGGGCCTGCAGATACGCAGTATTTT.

This chain uses TRBV15 with TRBJ1-2, with D maybe TRBD1 (6 bases). V was trimmed by 5 bases and J by 0 bases, leaving 22 bases between them. Germline CDR1 reads LNHNV; CDR2 reads YYDKDF (reference sequence). The CDR3 is 18 amino acids. The CDR3 protein is CATSDRQDRRKTNYGYTF. The CDR3 DNA reads TGTGCCACCAGCGATAGACAGGACAGACGAAAAACTAACTATGGCTACACCTTC.

The rearrangement joins TRBV27 to TRBJ2-1; 9 nucleotides agree with TRBD2. J gave up 12 bases and V 6 bases, and 12 bases lay outside the gene matches. The germline V gene encodes CDR1 MNHEY and CDR2 SMNVEV (reference sequence). The CDR3 is 14 residues long. The CDR3 sequence is CASRAGGPKAGQFF. The CDR3 region has the DNA TGTGCCAGCAGGGCGGGAGGGCCCAAGGCAGGGCAGTTCTTC.

The chain couples TRBV2 to TRBJ1-1; no clear D. In germline, CDR1 is SNHLY, CDR2 FYNNEI. The CDR3 covers 15 residues. V lost 10 bases and J lost 1, with 19 bases in between. CDR3 in amino acids: CATPRREGPNTEAFF. The CDR3 nucleotides are TGTGCCACCCCCCGACGTGAAGGCCCGAACACTGAAGCTTTCTTT.

The rearrangement uses TRBV15 and TRBJ2-7; D possibly uses TRBD1 or TRBD2 (5 bases each). The V and J ends lost 6 bases and 1 base respectively, with 13 bases between them. The CDR3 totals 14 residues. The V gene's germline CDR1 is LNHNV and CDR2 YYDKDF (reference sequence). CDR3: CATRINWGSYEQYF. Here the CDR3 DNA reads TGTGCCACCAGAATAAACTGGGGGTCCTACGAGCAGTACTTC.

This chain links TRBV6-5 with TRBJ2-2; D may be TRBD1 (5 bases). Germline loops: CDR1 MNHEY, CDR2 SVGAGI. The germline V and J ends were trimmed by 7 bases and 1 base, with 13 bases remaining between them. The CDR3 length is 15 residues. The CDR3 spells CASNPGQKNTGELFF. The CDR3 DNA reads as TGTGCCAGCAACCCCGGACAAAAGAACACCGGGGAGCTGTTTTTT.

The CDR3 nucleotides read TGTGCCAGCAGCAGGTGGCCCCTTGGAGAAAAACTGTTTTTT. Translation gives CASSRWPLGEKLFF. The genes are TRBV21-1 and TRBJ1-4. TRBV21-1 is a documented pseudogene. There are 14 residues in the CDR3.